Below, 7 T cell receptor beta chains from the same sample are listed, as sequenced in a study of control samples from healthy donors and cancer patients (dated by TCRdb to the early 2020s). Library method: the immunoSEQ multiplex PCR assay. In its TCRdb copy, this immuneACCESS table keeps in-frame sequences only and misses some clones. Where compared with another copy, unresolved V genes explain less than half of these, and the others have no known cause. In all, the sample holds over 150,000 clones, and about 93% of those were seen once. More than 1.4% of the sample rests with the top ten. Sequenced material: blood. The receptors come from a man aged 18 to 35 in good health.

Regarding this clone: This CDR3 is also generated by other DNA sequences in the sample. The genes are TRBV7-2 and TRBJ1-3; D remains ambiguous. The CDR3 totals 14 residues. Germline CDR1 reads SGHTA; CDR2 reads FQGNSA. V shed 1 base and J shed 0 bases, with 4 bases lying between them. In DNA form, the CDR3 reads TGTGCCAGCAGCTTAGGGGGCTCTGGAAACACCATATATTTT. This gives the protein CASSLGGSGNTIYF.

The chain employs TRBV7-9 and TRBJ1-4; D perhaps matches TRBD1 (6 bases). This CDR3 is 14 amino acids long. CDR1 and CDR2 from the germline V gene are SEHNR and FQNEAQ (reference sequence). With 5 bases removed from V and 8 bases from J, the gap between germline ends came to 15 bases. The CDR3 DNA is TGTGCCAGCAGCCAGACACCTACAGGGGAAAAACTGTTTTTT. Translating it yields CASSQTPTGEKLFF.

The rearrangement links TRBV4-2 to TRBJ2-3; D gene unclear. The CDR3 contains 15 residues. Germline V lookup: CDR1 LGHNA, CDR2 YNFKEQ. Trimming took off 1 base at V and 1 base at J, with 9 bases between the two ends. The CDR3 bases are TGTGCCAGCAGCCAAGGGGTTACTGGCACAGATACGCAGTATTTT. Translated, it gives CASSQGVTGTDTQYF.

The table lists this clone with a count of one. The V call is TRBV7-2, the J call TRBJ2-1; no definite D call. V dropped 6 bases and J dropped 2 bases, with 8 bases sitting between them. CDR3 length equals 13 residues. Germline values: CDR1 SGHTA, CDR2 FQGNSA. Written as DNA, the CDR3 is TGTGCCAGCAGTTCTTCCCCCTACAATGAGCAGTTCTTC. Its translation: CASSSSPYNEQFF.

The chain is built from TRBV23-1 and TRBJ1-3; D might be TRBD1 (5 bases). TRBV23-1 is labeled an ORF, and its function is uncertain. V gave up 4 bases and J gave up 0 bases, with 16 bases separating them. CDR3 length: 17 amino acids. The CDR3 sequence is CASSLQIRVVSGNTIYF. DNA for the CDR3: TGCGCCAGCAGTCTTCAAATCAGGGTAGTCTCTGGAAACACCATATATTTT.

V is TRBV10-2 and J is TRBJ2-1; 8 bases match TRBD2. The CDR3 totals 16 residues. In germline, CDR1 is WSHSY, CDR2 SAAADI. The V gene end was trimmed by 0 bases and the J gene end by 6 bases; junction bases not matched to a gene: 7. The CDR3 loop reads CASSESLAGTRNEQFF. The CDR3 region has the DNA TGCGCCAGCAGTGAGTCCCTAGCGGGTACTCGCAATGAGCAGTTCTTC.

The chain links TRBV7-9 to TRBJ1-1, with a weak D call TRBD1 (5 bases). V lost 7 bases and J lost 2, with 11 bases in between. This CDR3 is 13 amino acids long. Germline-derived CDR1 and CDR2 are SEHNR and FQNEAQ (reference sequence). The CDR3 here is CASIERTNTEAFF. CDR3 in DNA: TGTGCCAGCATAGAACGGACAAACACTGAAGCTTTCTTT.